Each of the 12 T cell receptor beta chains below was sequenced from the same sample in a study of tumor and adjacent non-tumor tissue in lung cancer. No cell sorting was done before RNA was extracted from the tissue. The library came from three nested PCR rounds adapted from ARM-PCR protocols. TCRdb processed the multiplex PCR reads anew with MiXCR; each CDR3 protein has one entry. Counted here are 120,000 to 150,000 distinct CDR3 sequences, approximately 64% occurring once; the ten biggest clones make up 15% to 20%. The specimen was lung tumor tissue. These receptors originate from a man aged 55-75 years with small cell lung cancer.

V is TRBV24-1 and J is TRBJ2-3; TRBD2 matches 16 bases. Germline V gives CDR1 KGHDR, CDR2 SFDVKD. V was clipped by 4 bases and J by 2 bases; unmatched bases: 8. The CDR3 has 19 residues. The CDR3 DNA reads TGTGCCACCAGTGACCCCGGGACTAGCGGGAGGGCCCTCACAGATACGCAGTATTTT. Its translation: CATSDPGTSGRALTDTQYF.

Note on this clonotype: In this CDR3 the conserved last residue, phenylalanine or tryptophan, is missing, so a read error is likely. The V and J genes are TRBV4-1 and TRBJ1-3; D is undetermined. This CDR3 contains 17 residues. V lost 2 bases, J lost 0 bases, and 14 bases lay in between. Germline values: CDR1 MGHRA, CDR2 YSYEKL. The CDR3 DNA reads TGCGCCAGCAGCCAAACGTCCTTCGGGAGCTCTGGAAACACCATATATTCT. This encodes CASSQTSFGSSGNTIYS.

Comments on this clonotype: The conserved final phenylalanine or tryptophan is absent from the CDR3, which likely points to a read error. The J gene is TRBJ1-1, the V gene TRBV12-3 or TRBV12-4; TRBD1 matches 7 bases. V was pared by 6 bases and J by 5 bases, with 15 bases of the junction left unmatched. There are 16 residues in the CDR3. In nucleotides, the CDR3 is TGTGCCAGCAGCCTTCCGACAGGGCGCAGGCGAACTGAAGCTTTCATT. Protein sequence: CASSLPTGRRRTEAFI.

V is TRBV12-3 or TRBV12-4 and J is TRBJ1-4; D is ambiguous. Trimming removed 6 bases at V and 10 bases at J, with 12 bases between. The length of the CDR3 is 12 residues. The CDR3: CASSPNLGKLFF. DNA of the CDR3: TGTGCCAGCAGCCCGAATCTGGGAAAACTGTTTTTT.

To note about this clonotype: Possible read error: a much larger clone is one base away. The gene calls are TRBV4-1 and TRBJ1-1; unclear D gene. The CDR3 length is 14 residues. Looked up from germline, CDR1 is MGHRA and CDR2 is YSYEKL. The CDR3 sequence is CASSQDRGNTGAFF. CDR3 nucleotides: TGCGCCAGCAGCCAAGACCGAGGGAACACTGGAGCTTTCTTT.

In this sample, this clonotype turned up many times. The V gene is TRBV21-1, the J gene TRBJ2-7; the table's D call, TRBD1, has no DNA check behind it. TRBV21-1 is recorded as a pseudogene. This CDR3 contains 15 residues. The CDR3 DNA reads TGTGCCAGCAACGGCAGGGACAGCCGGTGCTACGAGCAGTACGTC. It codes for CASNGRDSRCYEQYV.

The genes are TRBV19 and TRBJ2-3; TRBD2 matches at 7 bases. Germline V gene sequence: CDR1 LNHDA, CDR2 SQIVND (reference sequence). The J segment lost 4 bases and the V segment lost 9 bases, leaving 10 bases of the junction unmatched. This CDR3 has 14 amino acids. The CDR3, as DNA: TGTGCCAGCACCTCGGGAGGTGGGGCAGATACGCAGTATTTT. Its translation is CASTSGGGADTQYF. Combining the CDR3 with reference TRBV19 and TRBJ2-3 gives the whole variable domain DGGITQSPKYLFRKEGQNVTLSCEQNLNHDAMYWYRQDPGQGLRLIYYSQIVNDFQKGDIAEGYSVSREKKESFPLTVTSAQKNPTAFYLCASTSGGGADTQYFGPGTRLTVL.

This clonotype was seen more than once but under ten times. This rearrangement joins TRBV7-9 to TRBJ1-3, with TRBD1 as a possible D gene (6 bases). Germline V gene lookup returns CDR1 SEHNR and CDR2 FQNEAQ (reference sequence). CDR3 length: 14 residues. Trimming removed 10 bases at V and 4 bases at J, with 17 bases between. Here the CDR3 reads CATQGTGQGNTIYF. CDR3 sequence (DNA): TGTGCCACCCAGGGGACCGGACAGGGAAACACCATATATTTT.

About this clonotype: The junction shows a germline mismatch at one end, possibly a read error. The chain recombines TRBV11-1 with TRBJ2-1; no clear D. The CDR3 is 16 residues long. Germline V gene data show CDR1 as SGHAT and CDR2 as FQDESV (reference sequence). CDR3 nucleotides: TGTGCCTGCAGCTTAGAAGGCAAGCTTGGGTCGCATGAACAGTTCTTC. It translates to CACSLEGKLGSHEQFF. Drawing the rest from reference TRBV11-1 and TRBJ2-1, the complete variable domain is EAEVAQSPRYKITEKSQAVAFWCDPISGHATLYWYRQILGQGPELLVQFQDESVVDDSQLPKDRFSAERLKGVDSTLKIQPAELGDSAMYLCACSLEGKLGSHEQFFGPGTRLTVL.

The chain has TRBV19 and TRBJ1-5; no reliable D call. V was cut by 4 bases and J by 4 bases, with 8 bases left in between. The germline CDR1 and CDR2 sequences are LNHDA and SQIVND (reference sequence). The CDR3 spans 13 residues. CDR3 coding DNA: TGTGCCAGTAGTAATGGGAGGAATCAGCCCCAGCATTTT. Protein sequence: CASSNGRNQPQHF.

Comment on this clonotype: Being one base from a much bigger clone, this may be a read error. The V and J genes are TRBV20-1 and TRBJ2-3, with D tentatively TRBD2 (5 bases). The CDR3 consists of 13 residues. Looked up from germline, CDR1 is DFQATT and CDR2 is SNEGSKA (reference sequence). The CDR3 protein is CTASNQNTDTQYF. The CDR3, as DNA: TGCACTGCTAGCAACCAGAACACAGATACGCAGTATTTT.

This clonotype was detected only a few times. The chain uses TRBV6-6 and TRBJ2-1; D may correspond to TRBD1 or TRBD2 (6 bases each). V lost 6 bases and J 6 bases, leaving 21 bases between the germline ends. The CDR3 loop spans 16 amino acids. Germline CDR1 MNHNY, CDR2 SVGAGI (reference sequence). The CDR3 DNA follows: TGTGCCAGCAGCTTCGGACAGCGGGTAAGGGGCAATGAGCAGTTCTTC. Translating gives CASSFGQRVRGNEQFF.